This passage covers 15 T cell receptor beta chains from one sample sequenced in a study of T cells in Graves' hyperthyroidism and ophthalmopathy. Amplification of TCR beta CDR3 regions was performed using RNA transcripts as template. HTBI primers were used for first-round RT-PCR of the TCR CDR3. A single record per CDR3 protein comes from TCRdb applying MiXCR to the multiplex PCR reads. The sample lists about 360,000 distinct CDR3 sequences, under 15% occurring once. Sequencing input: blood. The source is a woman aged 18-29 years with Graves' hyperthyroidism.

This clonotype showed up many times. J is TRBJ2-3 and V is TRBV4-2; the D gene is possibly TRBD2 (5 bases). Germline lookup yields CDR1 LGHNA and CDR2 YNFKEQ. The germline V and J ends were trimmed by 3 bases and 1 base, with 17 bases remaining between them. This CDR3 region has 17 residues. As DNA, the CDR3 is TGTGCCAGCAGCCACCTCCAGGACTCTCAACGCACAGATACGCAGTATTTT. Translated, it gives CASSHLQDSQRTDTQYF.

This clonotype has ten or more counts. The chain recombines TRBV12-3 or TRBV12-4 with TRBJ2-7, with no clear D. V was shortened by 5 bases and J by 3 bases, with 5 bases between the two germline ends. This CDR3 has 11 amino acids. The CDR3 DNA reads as TGTGCCAGCAGTACCAACTACGAGCAGTACTTC. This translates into CASSTNYEQYF.

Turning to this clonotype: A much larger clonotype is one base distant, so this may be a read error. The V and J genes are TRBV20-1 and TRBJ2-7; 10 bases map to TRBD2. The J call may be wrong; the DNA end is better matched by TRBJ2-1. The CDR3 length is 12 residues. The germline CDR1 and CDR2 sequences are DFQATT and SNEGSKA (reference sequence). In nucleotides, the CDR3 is TGCAGTGGGGCTAGCGGGAGCTACGAGCAGTTCTTC. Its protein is CSGASGSYEQFF.

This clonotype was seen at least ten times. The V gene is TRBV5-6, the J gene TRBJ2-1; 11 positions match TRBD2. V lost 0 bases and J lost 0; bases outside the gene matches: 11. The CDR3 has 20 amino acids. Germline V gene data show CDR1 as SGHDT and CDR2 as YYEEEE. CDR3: CASSLGLAGGPQFSYNEQFF. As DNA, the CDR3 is TGTGCCAGCAGCTTGGGTCTAGCGGGAGGACCACAATTCTCCTACAATGAGCAGTTCTTC. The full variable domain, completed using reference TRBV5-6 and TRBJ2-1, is DAGVTQSPTHLIKTRGQQVTLRCSPKSGHDTVSWYQQALGQGPQFIFQYYEEEERQRGNFPDRFSGHQFPNYSSELNVNALLLGDSALYLCASSLGLAGGPQFSYNEQFFGPGTRLTVL.

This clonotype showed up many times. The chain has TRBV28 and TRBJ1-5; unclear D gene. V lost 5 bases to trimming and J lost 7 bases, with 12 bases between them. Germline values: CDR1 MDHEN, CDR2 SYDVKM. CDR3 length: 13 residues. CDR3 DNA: TGTGCCAGCAGTCCTAAGACGGTGCAGCCCCAGCATTTT. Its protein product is CASSPKTVQPQHF.

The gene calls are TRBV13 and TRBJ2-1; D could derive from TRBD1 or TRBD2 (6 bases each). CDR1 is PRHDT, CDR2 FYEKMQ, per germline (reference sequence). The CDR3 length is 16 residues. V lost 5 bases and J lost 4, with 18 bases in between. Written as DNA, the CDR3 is TGTGCCAGCAGCCCGGGGGCCAGGGCGGTATACAATGAGCAGTTCTTC. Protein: CASSPGARAVYNEQFF.

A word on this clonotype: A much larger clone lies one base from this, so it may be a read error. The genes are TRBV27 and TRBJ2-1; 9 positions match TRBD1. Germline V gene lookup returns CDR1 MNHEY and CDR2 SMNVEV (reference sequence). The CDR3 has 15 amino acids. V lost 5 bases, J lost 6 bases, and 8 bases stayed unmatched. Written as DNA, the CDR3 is TGTGCCAGCAGTCCCGGGACAGGGTACTTCAATGAGCAGTTCTTC. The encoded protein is CASSPGTGYFNEQFF.

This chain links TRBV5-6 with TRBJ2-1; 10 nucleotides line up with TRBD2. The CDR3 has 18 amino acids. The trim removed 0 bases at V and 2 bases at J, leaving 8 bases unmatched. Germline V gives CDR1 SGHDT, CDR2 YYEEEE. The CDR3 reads CASSLERTSGPPYNEQFF. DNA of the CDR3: TGTGCCAGCAGCTTGGAAAGGACTAGCGGCCCACCCTACAATGAGCAGTTCTTC.

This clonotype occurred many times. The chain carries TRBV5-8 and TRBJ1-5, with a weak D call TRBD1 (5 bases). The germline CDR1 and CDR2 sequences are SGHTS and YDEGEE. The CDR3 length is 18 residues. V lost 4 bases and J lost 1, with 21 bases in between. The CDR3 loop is CASSGDWGTVESNQPQHF. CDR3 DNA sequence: TGTGCCAGCAGCGGGGATTGGGGGACCGTGGAGAGCAATCAGCCCCAGCATTTT.

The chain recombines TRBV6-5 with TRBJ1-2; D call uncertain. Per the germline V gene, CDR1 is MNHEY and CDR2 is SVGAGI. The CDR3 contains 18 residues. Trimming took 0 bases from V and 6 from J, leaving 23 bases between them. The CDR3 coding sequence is TGTGCCAGCAGTTACTCGGATGGTCAGTCCCGACCATTGCATGGCTACACCTTC. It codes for CASSYSDGQSRPLHGYTF.

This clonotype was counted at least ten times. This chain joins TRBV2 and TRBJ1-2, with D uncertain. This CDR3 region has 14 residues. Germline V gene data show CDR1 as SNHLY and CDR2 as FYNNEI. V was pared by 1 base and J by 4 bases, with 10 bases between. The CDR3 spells CASSEGRGGYGYTF. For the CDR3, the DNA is TGTGCCAGCAGTGAAGGGCGCGGTGGCTATGGCTACACCTTC.

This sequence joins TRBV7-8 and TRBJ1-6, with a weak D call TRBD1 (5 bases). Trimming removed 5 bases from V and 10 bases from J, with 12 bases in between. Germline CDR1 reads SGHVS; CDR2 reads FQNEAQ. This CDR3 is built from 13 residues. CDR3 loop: CASSAARDSPLHF. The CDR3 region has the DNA TGTGCCAGCAGCGCCGCTAGGGACTCACCCCTCCACTTT.

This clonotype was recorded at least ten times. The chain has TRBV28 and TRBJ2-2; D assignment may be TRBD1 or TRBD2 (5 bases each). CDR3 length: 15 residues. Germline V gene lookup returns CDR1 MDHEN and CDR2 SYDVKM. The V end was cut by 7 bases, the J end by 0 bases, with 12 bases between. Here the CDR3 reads CASIWGTSNTGELFF. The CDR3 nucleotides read TGTGCCAGCATCTGGGGGACGTCGAACACCGGGGAGCTGTTTTTT.

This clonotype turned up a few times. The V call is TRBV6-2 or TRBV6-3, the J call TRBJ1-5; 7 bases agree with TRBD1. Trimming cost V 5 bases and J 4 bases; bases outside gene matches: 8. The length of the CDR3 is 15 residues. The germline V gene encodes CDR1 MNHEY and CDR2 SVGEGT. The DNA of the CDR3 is TGTGCCAGCAGTCTTGGGACAGCTATTAATCAGCCCCAGCATTTT. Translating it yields CASSLGTAINQPQHF.

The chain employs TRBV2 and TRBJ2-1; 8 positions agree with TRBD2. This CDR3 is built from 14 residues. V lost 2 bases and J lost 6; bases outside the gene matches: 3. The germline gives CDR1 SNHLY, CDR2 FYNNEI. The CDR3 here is CASSERLAGNEQFF. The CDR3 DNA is TGTGCCAGCAGTGAAAGGCTAGCGGGCAATGAGCAGTTCTTC.